The sequence of this T cell receptor beta chain was determined in a study of OX40 agonist ivuxolimab in advanced cancers. Study-wide results and caveats: CD4+ and CD8+ blood T cells expanded clonally by week 6 at 0.1 to 3.0 mg/kg.

Germline values: CDR1 MNHNS, CDR2 SASEGT. This CDR3 spans 13 amino acids. V was trimmed by 3 bases and J by 2 bases, leaving 7 bases between them. On this clone: No antigen is known for it. This same CDR3 is encoded by further DNA sequences in the sample.

TCRdb's copy holds only in-frame clones and misses some; the assay was immunoSEQ multiplex PCR. The sample yields roughly 35,000 clones, 79% seen once. This rearrangement joins TRBV6-1 to TRBJ1-2; maybe TRBD1 (5 bases). The TCR was taken from an adult with an advanced solid tumor such as melanoma, head and neck, liver or kidney cancer. The sample here was CD4+ or CD8+ T cells sorted from blood, taken in a trial of the OX40 agonist ivuxolimab. The CDR3 loop reads CASSETVNYGYTF. DNA of the CDR3: TGTGCCAGCAGTGAGACAGTAAACTATGGCTACACCTTC.